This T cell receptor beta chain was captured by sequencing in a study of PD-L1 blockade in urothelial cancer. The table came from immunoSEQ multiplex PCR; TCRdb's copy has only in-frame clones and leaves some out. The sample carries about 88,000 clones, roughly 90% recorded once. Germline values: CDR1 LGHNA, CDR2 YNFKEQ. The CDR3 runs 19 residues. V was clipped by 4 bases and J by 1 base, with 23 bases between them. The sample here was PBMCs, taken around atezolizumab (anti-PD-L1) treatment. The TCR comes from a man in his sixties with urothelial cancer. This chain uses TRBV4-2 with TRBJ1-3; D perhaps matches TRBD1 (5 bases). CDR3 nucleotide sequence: TGTGCCAGCAGCCTCCTCCCCCCATCAGGGTTTACATCTGGAAACACCATATATTTT. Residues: CASSLLPPSGFTSGNTIYF.